This entry lists 2 T cell receptor beta chains sequenced from one sample in a study of T cell repertoires in cytomegalovirus infection. In TCRdb, the reads were re-called with MiXCR into one record per CDR3 protein. Of about 490,000 distinct CDR3 sequences listed, about 15% were seen once; the top ten hold more than 20%. Material: CD8+ T cells from PBMCs. The origin of the receptors is a human donor in good health (CMV status not recorded). Some clones in this sample may be carry-over from other donors' samples.

The chain employs TRBV6-6 and TRBJ2-3; 14 nucleotides match TRBD2. After removal of 7 bases from V and 3 bases from J, the junction contained 6 bases not matched to a gene. CDR3 length: 16 amino acids. The V gene's germline CDR1 is MNHNY and CDR2 SVGAGI (reference sequence). CDR3 protein: CASTSGLAGETDTQYF. The DNA for the CDR3 is TGTGCCAGCACCTCGGGACTAGCGGGAGAGACAGATACGCAGTATTTT.

This clonotype was found many times. The genes are TRBV28 and TRBJ1-5; D call uncertain. The V gene's germline CDR1 is MDHEN and CDR2 SYDVKM. Between the trimmed V and J ends, which lost 2 bases and 0 bases, there was a span of 8 bases. The CDR3 is 15 residues long. CDR3 amino acids: CASSLLTVSNQPQHF. The CDR3, as DNA: TGTGCCAGCAGTTTACTTACGGTTAGCAATCAGCCCCAGCATTTT.